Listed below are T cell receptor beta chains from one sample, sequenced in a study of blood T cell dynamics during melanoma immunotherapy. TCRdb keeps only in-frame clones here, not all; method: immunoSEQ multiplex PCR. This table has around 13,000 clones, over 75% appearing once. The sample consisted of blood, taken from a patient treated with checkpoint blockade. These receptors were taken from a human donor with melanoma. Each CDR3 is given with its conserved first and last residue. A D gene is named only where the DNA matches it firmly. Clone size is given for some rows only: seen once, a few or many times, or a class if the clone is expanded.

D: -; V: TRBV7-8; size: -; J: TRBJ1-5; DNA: TGTGCCAGCCGGACAGGCAATCAGCCCCAGCATTTT; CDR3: CASRTGNQPQHF
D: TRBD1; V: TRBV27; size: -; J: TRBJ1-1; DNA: TGTGCCAGCCGCAGGGGGCTGAACACTGAAGCTTTCTTT; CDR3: CASRRGLNTEAFF
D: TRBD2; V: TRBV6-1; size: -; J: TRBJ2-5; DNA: TGTGCCAGCAGTGGCTTGACTAGCGGGTCCCAAGAGACCCAGTACTTC; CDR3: CASSGLTSGSQETQYF
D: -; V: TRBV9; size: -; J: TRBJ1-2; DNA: TGTGCCAGCAGAGAAACGGCGGGGGTCAGCGGCTACACCTTC; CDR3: CASRETAGVSGYTF
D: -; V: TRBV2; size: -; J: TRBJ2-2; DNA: TGTGCCAGCAGTGGGGGAGTCGGGGGGCAAAACGGGGAGCTGTTTTTT; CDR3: CASSGGVGGQNGELFF
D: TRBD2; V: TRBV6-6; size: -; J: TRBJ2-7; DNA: TGTGCCAGCAGTTACTCGAGAATAGCGGGGGGCTGGGAGCAGTACTTC; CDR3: CASSYSRIAGGWEQYF
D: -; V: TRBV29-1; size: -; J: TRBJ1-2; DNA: TGCAGCGTTGGTGAGGGCAGGGCGGATGGCTACACCTTC; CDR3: CSVGEGRADGYTF
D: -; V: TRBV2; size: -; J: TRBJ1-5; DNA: TGTGCCAGCAGTGAAGACCAGCAGAGTGTCCAGCATTTT; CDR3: CASSEDQQSVQHF
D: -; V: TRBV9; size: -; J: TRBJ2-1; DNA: TGTGCCAGCAGCGTAAGGGGAGGCGGTGCTGAGCAGTTCTTC; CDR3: CASSVRGGGAEQFF
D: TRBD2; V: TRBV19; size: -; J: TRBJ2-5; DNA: TGTGCCAGTAGTGTTCCGGGACTAGCGGGGCGAGAGACCCAGTACTTC; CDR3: CASSVPGLAGRETQYF
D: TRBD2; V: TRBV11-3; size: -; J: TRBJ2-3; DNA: TGTGCCAGCAGCTTAGCGGGGGGGGATACGCAGTATTTT; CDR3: CASSLAGGDTQYF
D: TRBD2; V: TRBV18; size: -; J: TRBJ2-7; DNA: TGTGCCAGCTCAGAGGAGCGGGGGGGCCCCTACGAGCAGTACTTC; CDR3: CASSEERGGPYEQYF
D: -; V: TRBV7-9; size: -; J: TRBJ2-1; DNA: TGTGCCAGCAGCTTTACTCAGGGTTACAATGAGCAGTTCTTC; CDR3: CASSFTQGYNEQFF
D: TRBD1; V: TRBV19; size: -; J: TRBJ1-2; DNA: TGTGCCAGTAGGGGACAGGGGACGGACTATGGCTACACCTTC; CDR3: CASRGQGTDYGYTF
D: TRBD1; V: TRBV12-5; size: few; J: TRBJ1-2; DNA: TGTGCTAGCGGATTGTTGGGACAGGCCCAGGGTGGCTACACCTTC; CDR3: CASGLLGQAQGGYTF
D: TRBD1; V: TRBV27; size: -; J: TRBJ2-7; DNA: TGTGCCAGCAGTTCCGGGACAGGGAGATCCTACGAGCAGTACTTC; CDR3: CASSSGTGRSYEQYF
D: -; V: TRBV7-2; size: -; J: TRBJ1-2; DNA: TGTGCCAGCAGCTTAGCGGGGGAAGGCTACACCTTC; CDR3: CASSLAGEGYTF
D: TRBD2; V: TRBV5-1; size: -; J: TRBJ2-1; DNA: TGCGCCAGCAGCTTGGCGCTAGCGGGGGGGCAAGATGAGCAGTTCTTC; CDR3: CASSLALAGGQDEQFF
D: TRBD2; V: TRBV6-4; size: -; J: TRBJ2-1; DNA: TGTGCCAGCACCGCGAGCGGGGTTCATGAGCAGTTCTTC; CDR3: CASTASGVHEQFF
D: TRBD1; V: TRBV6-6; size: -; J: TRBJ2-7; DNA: TGTGCCAGCAGTTACGACAGGGACTACGAGCAGTACTTC; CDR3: CASSYDRDYEQYF
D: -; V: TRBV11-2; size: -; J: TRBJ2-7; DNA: TGTGCCAGCAGCCACGGGGGGACGGGGGCCAACTACGAGCAGTACTTC; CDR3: CASSHGGTGANYEQYF
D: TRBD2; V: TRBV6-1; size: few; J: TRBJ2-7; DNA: TGTGCCAGCAGTGGGGGACTAGCGGGTTCTTCAGGAGAGCAGTACTTC; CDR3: CASSGGLAGSSGEQYF
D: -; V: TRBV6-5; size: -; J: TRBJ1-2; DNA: TGTGCCAGCAGGGATACTGGGAGCCCCAACTATGGCTACACCTTC; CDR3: CASRDTGSPNYGYTF
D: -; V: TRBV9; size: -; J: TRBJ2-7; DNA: TGTGCCAGCAGCGTAGCCCCTTCCTACGAGCAGTACTTC; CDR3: CASSVAPSYEQYF
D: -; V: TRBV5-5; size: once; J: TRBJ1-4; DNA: TGTGCCAGCAGCAACTCCCCGGGCCCTAATGAAAAACTGTTTTTT; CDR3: CASSNSPGPNEKLFF
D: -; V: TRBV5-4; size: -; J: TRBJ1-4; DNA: TGTGCCAGCAGCTCCGGGAACCAGGGTAATGAAAAACTGTTTTTT; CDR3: CASSSGNQGNEKLFF
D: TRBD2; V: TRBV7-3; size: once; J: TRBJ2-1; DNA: TGTGCCAGCAGCTTAGAAGCGGGGGGTAAAAATGAGCAGTTCTTC; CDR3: CASSLEAGGKNEQFF
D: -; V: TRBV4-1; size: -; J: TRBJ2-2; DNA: TGCGCCAGCAGACAAGAAACCCTTAGAGGGTCCGGGGAGCTGTTTTTT; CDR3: CASRQETLRGSGELFF
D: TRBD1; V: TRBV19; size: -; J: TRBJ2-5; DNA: TGTGCCAGCCGGGACAGGGGGAGAGGAGAGACCCAGTACTTC; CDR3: CASRDRGRGETQYF
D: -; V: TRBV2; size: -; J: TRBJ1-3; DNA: TGTGCCAGCAGTGTTCCTAGCAGGGCAGGAAACACCATATATTTT; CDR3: CASSVPSRAGNTIYF
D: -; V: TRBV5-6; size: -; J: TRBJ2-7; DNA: TGTGCCAGCAGCTTGGATTGGACAGCAAGCACCTACGAGCAGTACTTC; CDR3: CASSLDWTASTYEQYF
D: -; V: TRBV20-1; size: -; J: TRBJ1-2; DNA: TGCAGTGCTCACTGGGGGGGGATAGCCCAATTC; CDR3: CSAHWGGIAQF
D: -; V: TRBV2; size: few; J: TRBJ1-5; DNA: TGTGCCAGCAGGGGGGCTCGCAATCAGCCCCAGCATTTT; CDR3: CASRGARNQPQHF
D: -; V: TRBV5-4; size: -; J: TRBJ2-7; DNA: TGTGCCAGCAGCTTGGGTGGGCAGGGTGTAAACGAGCAGTACTTC; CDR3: CASSLGGQGVNEQYF
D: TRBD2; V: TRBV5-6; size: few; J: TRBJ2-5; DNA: TGTGCCAGCAGCTCCCCGCCGGGACTAGCGGGGGGGCAAGAGACCCAGTACTTC; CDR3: CASSSPPGLAGGQETQYF
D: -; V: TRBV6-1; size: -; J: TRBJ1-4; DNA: TGTGCCAGCAGTCCCCTGGTCGGAAAACTGTTTTTT; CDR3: CASSPLVGKLFF
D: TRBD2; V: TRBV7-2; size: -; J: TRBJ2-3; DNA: TGTGCCAGCAGCCGGACTAGCGGGGGGGCGGGAACAGATACGCAGTATTTT; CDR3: CASSRTSGGAGTDTQYF
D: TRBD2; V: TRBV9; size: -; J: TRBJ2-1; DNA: TGTGCCAGCAGCGTAGGACTAGCGGGGGTATACAATGAGCAGTTCTTC; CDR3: CASSVGLAGVYNEQFF
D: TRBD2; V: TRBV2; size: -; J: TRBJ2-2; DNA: TGTGCCAGCACTCGACTAGCCTCGAACACCGGGGAGCTGTTTTTT; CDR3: CASTRLASNTGELFF